A selection of T cell receptor beta chains follows, all from one sample in a study of blood T cell repertoires in COVID-19. Profiling relied on immunoSEQ multiplex PCR, and the TCRdb table lists in-frame clones only, not all of them. This table holds over 140,000 clones, roughly 80% found once. The sequencing input was peripheral blood. These receptors all come from a woman between 50 and 59 years old with active or convalescent COVID-19. The CDR3 runs from the conserved cysteine through the conserved F or W. A D gene is named only where the DNA matches it firmly. Expanded clones are given a class, and other clones once, few, many or no size at all.

size | J | D | V | CDR3 | DNA
. | TRBJ1-2 | . | TRBV23-1 | CASSQFGGQKYGYTF | TGCGCCAGCAGTCAATTCGGGGGGCAGAAGTATGGCTACACCTTC
. | TRBJ2-5 | TRBD1 | TRBV27 | CASSFRGGTGGAKTQYF | TGTGCCAGCAGTTTTCGGGGGGGGACAGGGGGCGCGAAGACCCAGTACTTC
. | TRBJ1-6 | TRBD1 | TRBV16 | CASSPRTGYSPLHF | TGTGCCAGCAGCCCCCGGACAGGGTATTCACCCCTCCACTTT
. | TRBJ2-5 | TRBD1 | TRBV7-2 | CASSLGTAAKQETQYF | TGTGCCAGCAGCCTAGGGACAGCGGCTAAGCAAGAGACCCAGTACTTC
. | TRBJ2-7 | . | TRBV4-3 | CASSQAAGYHEQYF | TGCGCCAGCAGCCAAGCGGCAGGGTACCACGAGCAGTACTTC
. | TRBJ2-3 | . | TRBV7-2 | CASSLGHSTDTQYF | TGTGCCAGCAGCTTAGGACACTCCACAGATACGCAGTATTTT
. | TRBJ2-2 | TRBD2 | TRBV5-4 | CASSFLAGAAGGELFF | TGTGCCAGCAGCTTCCTAGCGGGAGCGGCGGGCGGGGAGCTGTTTTTT
once | TRBJ2-7 | . | TRBV12-3/TRBV12-4 | CASRGRKNEQYF | TGTGCCAGCAGGGGCAGAAAGAACGAGCAGTACTTC
. | TRBJ2-7 | TRBD1 | TRBV5-1 | CASRAGQGLSYEQYF | TGCGCCAGCAGGGCGGGACAGGGGCTTTCATACGAGCAGTACTTC
. | TRBJ2-7 | TRBD2 | TRBV7-8 | CASSLELAVSYEQYF | TGTGCCAGCAGCTTAGAGCTAGCGGTTTCCTACGAGCAGTACTTC
. | TRBJ2-3 | TRBD2 | TRBV5-5 | CASSLGGGSDTQYF | TGTGCCAGCAGCTTGGGCGGGGGATCGGATACGCAGTATTTT
. | TRBJ2-1 | TRBD2 | TRBV4-3 | CASSQRQGAGLRGNEQFF | TGCGCCAGCAGCCAAAGGCAAGGGGCGGGACTAAGAGGGAATGAGCAGTTCTTC
. | TRBJ1-2 | . | TRBV2 | CASRPRIGTTGEGYTF | TGTGCCAGCAGACCTCGAATCGGGACTACAGGAGAGGGCTACACCTTC
once | TRBJ1-5 | . | TRBV19 | CASSTGRDQPQHF | TGTGCCAGTAGTACAGGGAGGGATCAGCCCCAGCATTTT
. | TRBJ2-7 | . | TRBV6-5 | CASIAVQQSSYEQYF | TGTGCCAGCATAGCGGTCCAACAGAGCTCCTACGAGCAGTACTTC
. | TRBJ2-2 | TRBD2 | TRBV9 | CASSVAAGLKTPGELFF | TGTGCCAGCAGCGTAGCAGCGGGACTAAAAACACCCGGGGAGCTGTTTTTT
. | TRBJ1-1 | . | TRBV5-6 | CASSLESYRAGEAFF | TGTGCCAGCAGCTTGGAAAGTTACAGGGCGGGGGAGGCTTTCTTT
many | TRBJ2-7 | . | TRBV2 | CASSDWTAYEQYF | TGTGCCAGCAGTGATTGGACAGCTTACGAGCAGTACTTC
. | TRBJ1-3 | TRBD1 | TRBV9 | CASSPGTGMTGNTIYF | TGTGCCAGCAGCCCAGGGACAGGGATGACTGGAAACACCATATATTTT
few | TRBJ2-1 | TRBD1 | TRBV7-7 | CASSLLDRGDEQFF | TGTGCCAGCAGCTTACTGGACAGGGGCGATGAGCAGTTCTTC
. | TRBJ1-5 | TRBD1 | TRBV19 | CASNEGRGRSNQPQHF | TGTGCCAGTAATGAGGGCAGGGGGCGAAGCAATCAGCCCCAGCATTTT
once | TRBJ2-7 | . | TRBV28 | CASSLGSPYEQYF | TGTGCCAGCAGTTTGGGCAGTCCCTACGAGCAGTACTTC
once | TRBJ1-2 | TRBD1 | TRBV30 | CAWSVGQGNYGYTF | TGTGCCTGGAGTGTAGGACAGGGGAACTATGGCTACACCTTC
few | TRBJ2-7 | . | TRBV19 | CASSIKGQASYEQYF | TGTGCCAGTAGTATAAAGGGGCAGGCCTCCTACGAGCAGTACTTC
. | TRBJ2-5 | . | TRBV6-5 | CASSYSGGPGETQYF | TGTGCCAGCAGTTACTCAGGCGGGCCGGGGGAGACCCAGTACTTC
. | TRBJ1-2 | TRBD1 | TRBV6-5 | CASSRDRGIGYGYTF | TGTGCCAGCAGCCGGGACAGGGGGATTGGCTATGGCTACACCTTC
. | TRBJ2-5 | . | TRBV3-1/TRBV3-2 | CASSQFPGETQYF | TGTGCCAGCAGCCAGTTCCCGGGAGAGACCCAGTACTTC
once | TRBJ2-1 | TRBD1 | TRBV4-3 | CASSPLAPSGTGLYNEQFF | TGCGCCAGCAGCCCCCTGGCCCCCTCCGGGACAGGTCTTTACAATGAGCAGTTCTTC
. | TRBJ2-7 | . | TRBV29-1 | CSVPGQGYEQYF | TGCAGCGTGCCGGGACAAGGCTACGAGCAGTACTTC
. | TRBJ1-5 | TRBD1 | TRBV28 | CASSLSMRGHQPQHF | TGTGCCAGCAGTTTGTCCATGAGGGGGCATCAGCCCCAGCATTTT
. | TRBJ2-7 | TRBD1 | TRBV20-1 | CSASPFRDRVSYEQYF | TGCAGTGCTAGTCCCTTCCGGGACAGGGTCAGCTACGAGCAGTACTTC
. | TRBJ2-3 | . | TRBV18 | CASSPRYSYDADTQYF | TGTGCCAGCTCACCACGATACAGCTACGACGCAGATACGCAGTATTTT
. | TRBJ1-4 | . | TRBV30 | CAWRQEFNEKLFF | TGTGCCTGGAGACAGGAGTTTAATGAAAAACTGTTTTTT
. | TRBJ1-5 | . | TRBV28 | CASSTNQPQHF | TGTGCCAGCAGCACAAATCAGCCCCAGCATTTT
. | TRBJ1-5 | . | TRBV7-8 | CASGASMGAMRQPQHF | TGTGCCAGTGGAGCGTCGATGGGGGCGATGAGACAGCCCCAGCATTTT
. | TRBJ2-2 | . | TRBV5-5 | CASSSRGTPSNTGELFF | TGTGCCAGCAGCTCGAGAGGGACACCTTCGAACACCGGGGAGCTGTTTTTT
. | TRBJ2-7 | . | TRBV6-2/TRBV6-3 | CASSLPGTHTYEQYF | TGTGCCAGCAGTTTACCTGGGACACACACCTACGAGCAGTACTTC
. | TRBJ2-7 | . | TRBV14 | CASSQEIQRTGEQYF | TGTGCCAGCAGCCAAGAAATCCAACGGACTGGCGAGCAGTACTTC
. | TRBJ1-5 | . | TRBV5-4 | CASSSRLFIRQPQHF | TGTGCCAGCAGCTCCAGGTTATTCATACGTCAGCCCCAGCATTTT
. | TRBJ2-3 | TRBD2 | TRBV9 | CASSVAVAGAPTDTQYF | TGTGCCAGCAGCGTTGCTGTAGCGGGGGCGCCCACAGATACGCAGTATTTT
. | TRBJ1-5 | TRBD1 | TRBV6-5 | CASSFGQEDQPQHF | TGTGCCAGCAGTTTCGGACAGGAGGATCAGCCCCAGCATTTT
. | TRBJ1-6 | TRBD1 | TRBV6-6 | CASSLSGTGGSVSPLHF | TGTGCCAGCAGTCTTTCCGGGACAGGGGGCTCAGTTTCACCCCTCCACTTT
. | TRBJ2-3 | . | TRBV29-1 | CSVEVSGTDTQYF | TGCAGCGTTGAAGTCTCAGGCACAGATACGCAGTATTTT
once | TRBJ2-1 | TRBD2 | TRBV3-1/TRBV3-2 | CASSRAGANNEQFF | TGTGCCAGCAGCCGAGCGGGAGCAAACAATGAGCAGTTCTTC
. | TRBJ1-1 | TRBD1 | TRBV27 | CASRTDRGRTSEAFF | TGTGCCAGCAGAACGGACAGGGGACGAACGAGTGAAGCTTTCTTT
. | TRBJ2-1 | TRBD2 | TRBV7-2 | CASSFAQRGYNEQFF | TGTGCCAGCAGCTTTGCCCAGCGGGGGTACAATGAGCAGTTCTTC
. | TRBJ2-3 | . | TRBV29-1 | CSDLPSADTQYF | TGCAGCGACCTTCCTAGCGCAGATACGCAGTATTTT
. | TRBJ2-5 | TRBD2 | TRBV23-1 | CASSQSEVSWTSGSTETQYF | TGCGCCAGCAGTCAATCCGAAGTCTCCTGGACTAGCGGGAGTACTGAGACCCAGTACTTC
. | TRBJ1-1 | . | TRBV7-8 | CASSRTLNTEAFF | TGTGCCAGCAGCCGAACATTGAACACTGAAGCTTTCTTT
few | TRBJ2-3 | TRBD2 | TRBV18 | CASSPPSGVADTQYF | TGTGCCAGCTCACCCCCTAGCGGGGTGGCAGATACGCAGTATTTT